These 8 T cell receptor beta chains were all obtained from the same sample, sequenced in a study of regulatory T cells in long-lasting Graves disease. Time point reported: newly diagnosed GD, antithyroid drugs for less than 3 months. Extracted RNA from PBMCs served as the source of the TCR library. The authors built TCR beta libraries using iRepertoire HTBI primers and Arm-PCR of CDR3 regions. MiXCR, run by TCRdb on the multiplex PCR reads, gives a single entry per CDR3 protein. This table has some 220,000 distinct CDR3 sequences, roughly a fifth appearing once. The same data also went into a second study, on T cells in Graves' hyperthyroidism and ophthalmopathy.

Here the sequenced sample was peripheral blood mononuclear cells (PBMCs), taken at new diagnosis, from a patient treated with antithyroid drugs. All receptors come from a woman in her 30s with Graves disease.

The chain is built from TRBV19 and TRBJ1-5, with D uncertain. This CDR3 has 14 residues. Germline loops: CDR1 LNHDA, CDR2 SQIVND (reference sequence). The germline V and J ends were trimmed by 4 bases and 5 bases, with 12 bases remaining between them. The CDR3 region has the DNA TGTGCCAGTAGTAGGGTGACTAGTGATCAGCCCCAGCATTTT. This translates into CASSRVTSDQPQHF. The full variable domain, with the rest looked up from reference TRBV19 and TRBJ1-5, is DGGITQSPKYLFRKEGQNVTLSCEQNLNHDAMYWYRQDPGQGLRLIYYSQIVNDFQKGDIAEGYSVSREKKESFPLTVTSAQKNPTAFYLCASSRVTSDQPQHFGDGTRLSIL.

The chain employs TRBV5-5 and TRBJ2-7, with 14 bases matching TRBD2. Germline CDR1 reads SGHKS; CDR2 reads YYEKEE (reference sequence). The CDR3 runs to 14 residues. The J segment lost 5 bases and the V segment lost 6 bases, leaving 4 bases of the junction unmatched. CDR3 DNA sequence: TGTGCCAGCATGACTAGCGGGAGGGTGGACGAGCAGTACTTC. Its protein is CASMTSGRVDEQYF.

The table lists this clonotype with a few counts. The rearrangement uses TRBV5-4 and TRBJ1-2; no reliable D call. V lost 3 bases, J lost 3 bases, and 9 bases lay in between. Germline CDR1 reads SGHNT; CDR2 reads YYREEE (reference sequence). The CDR3 totals 13 residues. DNA for the CDR3: TGTGCCAGCAGCTCGAGAGTGGACTATGGCTACACCTTC. Encoded protein: CASSSRVDYGYTF.

This clonotype was seen ten or more times. V and J are TRBV7-8 and TRBJ1-4, with D uncertain. The V gene's germline CDR1 is SGHVS and CDR2 FQNEAQ. The ends were cut back, 1 base at V and 3 bases at J, with 9 bases in the middle. This CDR3 contains 15 residues. The CDR3 nucleotides are TGTGCCAGCAGCTTAGGAATAGCTCCTAATGAAAAACTGTTTTTT. Encoded protein: CASSLGIAPNEKLFF. The variable domain in full, with the rest retrieved from reference TRBV7-8 and TRBJ1-4, is GAGVSQSPRYKVAKRGQDVALRCDPISGHVSLFWYQQALGQGPEFLTYFQNEAQLDKSGLPSDRFFAERPEGSVSTLKIQRTQQEDSAVYLCASSLGIAPNEKLFFGSGTQLSVL.

This clonotype came up many times. The chain links TRBV11-2 to TRBJ2-2, with D maybe TRBD2 (5 bases). The germline gives CDR1 SGHAT, CDR2 FQNNGV. The CDR3 covers 14 residues. V was clipped by 4 bases and J by 1 base, with 7 bases between them. CDR3 coding DNA: TGTGCCAGCAGCTCGGACTGGAACACCGGGGAGCTGTTTTTT. Protein sequence: CASSSDWNTGELFF.

This clonotype was seen only once. A far bigger clonotype differs at one base, so this is likely a read error. The chain has TRBV12-3 or TRBV12-4 and TRBJ2-7; 8 bases map to TRBD1. With V trimmed by 6 bases and J by 5 bases, 12 bases remained unmatched. This CDR3 region has 15 residues. CDR3 loop: CASSPNGQGLHEQYF. The CDR3 region has the DNA TGTGCCAGCAGCCCCAACGGACAGGGACTCCACGAGCAGTACTTC.

This clonotype occurred a few times. The V call is TRBV9, the J call TRBJ2-3, with D unclear. CDR3 size: 15 residues. V gave up 1 base and J gave up 1 base, with 10 bases separating them. Germline loops: CDR1 SGDLS, CDR2 YYNGEE. The DNA for the CDR3 is TGTGCCAGCAGCGTACTTCAACGGGGCACAGATACGCAGTATTTT. Translated, it gives CASSVLQRGTDTQYF.

This clonotype was counted only a few times. CDR3 sequence reads: CASSATGQSMNQPQHF. The CDR3 coding sequence is TGCGCCAGCAGCGCCACAGGACAGAGCATGAATCAGCCCCAGCATTTT. The genes are TRBV10-2 and TRBJ1-5, with a tentative D call TRBD1 (6 bases). Germline V gives CDR1 WSHSY, CDR2 SAAADI. This CDR3 is built from 16 residues. V lost 6 bases and J lost 4, with 19 bases in between.